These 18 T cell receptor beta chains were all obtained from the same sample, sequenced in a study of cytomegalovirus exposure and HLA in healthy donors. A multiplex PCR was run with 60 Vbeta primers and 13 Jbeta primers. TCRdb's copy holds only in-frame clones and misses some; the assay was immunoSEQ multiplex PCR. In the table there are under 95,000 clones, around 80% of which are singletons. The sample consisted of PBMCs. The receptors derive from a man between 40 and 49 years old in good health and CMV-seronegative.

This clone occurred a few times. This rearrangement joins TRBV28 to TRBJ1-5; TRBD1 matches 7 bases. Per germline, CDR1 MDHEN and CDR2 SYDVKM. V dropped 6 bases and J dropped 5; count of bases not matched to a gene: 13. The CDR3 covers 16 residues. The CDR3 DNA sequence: TGTGCCAGCAGAACACCGACAGGGCAGGATGATCAGCCCCAGCATTTT. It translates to CASRTPTGQDDQPQHF.

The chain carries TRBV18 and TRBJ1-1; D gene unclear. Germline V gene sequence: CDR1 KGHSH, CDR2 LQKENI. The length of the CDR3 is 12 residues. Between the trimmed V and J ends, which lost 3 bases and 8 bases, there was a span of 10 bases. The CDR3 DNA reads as TGTGCCAGCTCACCCGCGTCGTACGAAGCTTTCTTT. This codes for CASSPASYEAFF.

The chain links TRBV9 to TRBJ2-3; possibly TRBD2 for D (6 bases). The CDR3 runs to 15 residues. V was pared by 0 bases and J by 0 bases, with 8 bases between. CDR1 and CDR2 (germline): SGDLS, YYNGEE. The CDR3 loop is CASSVGTSSTDTQYF. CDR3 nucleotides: TGTGCCAGCAGCGTAGGTACTAGCAGCACAGATACGCAGTATTTT.

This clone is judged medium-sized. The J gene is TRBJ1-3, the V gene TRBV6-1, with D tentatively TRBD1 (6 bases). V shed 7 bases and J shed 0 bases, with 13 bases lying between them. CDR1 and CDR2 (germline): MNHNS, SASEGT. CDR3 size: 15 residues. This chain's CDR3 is CASTKETGSGNTIYF. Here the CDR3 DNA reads TGTGCCAGCACCAAGGAGACAGGCTCTGGAAACACCATATATTTT.

The CDR3 here is CASSSRDRVTGELFF. CDR3 nucleotide sequence: TGTGCCAGCAGTTCCCGGGACAGGGTCACCGGGGAGCTGTTTTTT. The chain links TRBV27 to TRBJ2-2; 9 nucleotides line up with TRBD1. The trim removed 4 bases at V and 4 bases at J, leaving 4 bases unmatched. The CDR3 extends over 15 amino acids. CDR1 is MNHEY and CDR2 is SMNVEV in the germline V gene (reference sequence).

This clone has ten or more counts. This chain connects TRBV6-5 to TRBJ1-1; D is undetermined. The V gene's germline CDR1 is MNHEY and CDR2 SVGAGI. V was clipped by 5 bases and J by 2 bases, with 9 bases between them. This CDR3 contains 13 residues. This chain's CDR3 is CASSDPGNTEAFF. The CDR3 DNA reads TGTGCCAGCAGTGATCCAGGTAACACTGAAGCTTTCTTT.

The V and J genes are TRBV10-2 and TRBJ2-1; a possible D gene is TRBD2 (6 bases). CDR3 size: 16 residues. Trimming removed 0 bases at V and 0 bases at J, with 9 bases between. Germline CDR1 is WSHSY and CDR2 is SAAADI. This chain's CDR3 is CASSESLGGSYNEQFF. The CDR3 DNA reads TGCGCCAGCAGTGAGTCCTTGGGGGGCTCCTACAATGAGCAGTTCTTC.

The chain's CDR3 is CAWTRLTSGSTSYEQYF. CDR3 bases: TGTGCCTGGACCCGCCTGACTAGCGGGAGCACGTCCTACGAGCAGTACTTC. This chain joins TRBV30 and TRBJ2-7; TRBD2 aligns across 12 bases. V was pared by 4 bases and J by 1 base, with 11 bases of the junction left unmatched. Germline V gene lookup returns CDR1 GTSNPN and CDR2 SVGIG (reference sequence). This CDR3 comprises 17 residues.

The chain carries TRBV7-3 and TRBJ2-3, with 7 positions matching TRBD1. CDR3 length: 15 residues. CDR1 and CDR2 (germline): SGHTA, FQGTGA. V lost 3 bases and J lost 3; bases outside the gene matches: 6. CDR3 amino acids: CASSFSDRRTDTQYF. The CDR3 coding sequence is TGTGCCAGCAGCTTCTCGGACAGGAGGACAGATACGCAGTATTTT.

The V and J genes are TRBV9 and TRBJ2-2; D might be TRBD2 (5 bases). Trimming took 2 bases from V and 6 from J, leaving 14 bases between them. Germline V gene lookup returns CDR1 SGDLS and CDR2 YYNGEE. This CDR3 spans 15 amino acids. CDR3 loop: CASSVSGSIPGELFF. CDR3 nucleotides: TGTGCCAGCAGCGTGAGTGGGAGTATCCCCGGGGAGCTGTTTTTT.

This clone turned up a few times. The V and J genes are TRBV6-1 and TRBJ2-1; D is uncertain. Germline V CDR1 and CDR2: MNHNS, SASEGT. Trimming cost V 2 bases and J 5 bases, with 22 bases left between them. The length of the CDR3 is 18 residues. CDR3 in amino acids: CASSETGSVTDNHNEQFF. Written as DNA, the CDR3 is TGTGCCAGCAGTGAAACGGGTAGTGTGACGGATAACCACAATGAGCAGTTCTTC.

CDR3 nucleotide sequence: TGTGCCAGCAGTGTTCAGACAGGGTCTGAGCAGTTCTTC. It specifies CASSVQTGSEQFF. V and J are TRBV6-1 and TRBJ2-1; 7 nucleotides align to TRBD1. Per the germline V gene, CDR1 is MNHNS and CDR2 is SASEGT. V trimming: 4 bases; J trimming: 9 bases; junction bases outside the gene matches: 6. The CDR3 extends over 13 amino acids.

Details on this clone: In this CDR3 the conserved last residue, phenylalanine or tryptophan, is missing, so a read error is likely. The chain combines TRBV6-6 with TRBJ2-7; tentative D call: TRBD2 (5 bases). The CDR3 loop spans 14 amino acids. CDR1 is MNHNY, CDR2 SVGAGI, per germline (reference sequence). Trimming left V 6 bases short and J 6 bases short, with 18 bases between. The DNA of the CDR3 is TGTGCCAGCAGGCTAGCTGGGTGGGAAGGCGAGCAGTACTTG. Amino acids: CASRLAGWEGEQYL.

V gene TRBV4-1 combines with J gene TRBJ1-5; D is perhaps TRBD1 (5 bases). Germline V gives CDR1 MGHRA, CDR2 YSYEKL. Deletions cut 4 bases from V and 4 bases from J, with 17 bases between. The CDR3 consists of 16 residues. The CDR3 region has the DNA TGCGCCAGCAGCCTTGGGGGAGGACGAGGTAATCAGCCCCAGCATTTT. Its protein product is CASSLGGGRGNQPQHF.

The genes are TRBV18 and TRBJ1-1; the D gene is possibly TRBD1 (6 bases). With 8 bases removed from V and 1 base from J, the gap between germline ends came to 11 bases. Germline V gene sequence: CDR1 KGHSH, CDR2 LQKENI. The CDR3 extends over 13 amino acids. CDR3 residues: CASVPGQNTEAFF. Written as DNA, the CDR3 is TGTGCCAGCGTACCGGGACAGAACACTGAAGCTTTCTTT.

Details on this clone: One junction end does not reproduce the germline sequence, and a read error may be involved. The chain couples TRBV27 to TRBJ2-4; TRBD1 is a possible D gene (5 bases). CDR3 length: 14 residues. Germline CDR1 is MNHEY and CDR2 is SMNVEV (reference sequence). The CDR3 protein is CASSLLQDKSIQYF. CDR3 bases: TGTGCCAGCAGTCTCCTTCAGGACAAAAGCATTCAGTACTTC.

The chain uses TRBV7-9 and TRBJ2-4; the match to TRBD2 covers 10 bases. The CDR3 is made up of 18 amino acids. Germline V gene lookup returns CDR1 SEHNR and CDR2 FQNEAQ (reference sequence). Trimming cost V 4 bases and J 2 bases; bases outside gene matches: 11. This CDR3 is CASSSSGRALYSKNIQYF. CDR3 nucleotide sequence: TGTGCCAGCAGCTCAAGCGGGAGGGCCCTCTATTCCAAAAACATTCAGTACTTC.

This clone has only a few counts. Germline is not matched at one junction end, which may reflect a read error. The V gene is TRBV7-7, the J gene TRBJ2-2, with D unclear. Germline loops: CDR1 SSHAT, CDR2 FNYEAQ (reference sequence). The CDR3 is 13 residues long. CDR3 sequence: CASSPVNAGELFF. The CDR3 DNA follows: TGTGCTAGCAGCCCAGTTAACGCCGGGGAGCTGTTTTTT.